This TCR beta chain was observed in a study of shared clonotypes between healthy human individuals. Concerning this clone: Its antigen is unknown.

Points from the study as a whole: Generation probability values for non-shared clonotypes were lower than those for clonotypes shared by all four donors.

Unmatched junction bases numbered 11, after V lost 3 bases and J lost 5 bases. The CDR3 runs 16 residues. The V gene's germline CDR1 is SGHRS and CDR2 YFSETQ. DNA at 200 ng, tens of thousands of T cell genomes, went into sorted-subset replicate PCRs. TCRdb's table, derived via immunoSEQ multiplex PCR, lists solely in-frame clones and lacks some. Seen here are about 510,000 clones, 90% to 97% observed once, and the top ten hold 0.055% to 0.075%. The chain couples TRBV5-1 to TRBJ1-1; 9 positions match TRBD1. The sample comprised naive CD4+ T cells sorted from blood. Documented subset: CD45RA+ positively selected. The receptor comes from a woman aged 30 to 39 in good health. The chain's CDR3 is CASSYPAGQGGTEAFF. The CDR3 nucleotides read TGCGCCAGCAGCTACCCAGCGGGACAGGGCGGGACTGAAGCTTTCTTT. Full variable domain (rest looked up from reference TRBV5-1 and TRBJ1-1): KAGVTQTPRYLIKTRGQQVTLSCSPISGHRSVSWYQQTPGQGLQFLFEYFSETQRNKGNFPGRFSGRQFSNSRSEMNVSTLELGDSALYLCASSYPAGQGGTEAFFGQGTRLTVV.